The 2 T cell receptor beta chains listed next were all sequenced from one sample in a study of blood T cell repertoires in COVID-19. Assay: immunoSEQ multiplex PCR; the TCRdb copy retains only in-frame clones and omits some. The profile shows hundreds of thousands of clones, 80% to 90% of them singletons. The specimen sequenced was peripheral blood. The receptors were sampled from an older woman with COVID-19, enrolled during active disease.

This clone came up once. V gene TRBV6-5 combines with J gene TRBJ2-3; D call uncertain. Trimming removed 2 bases at V and 1 base at J, with 10 bases between. The CDR3 has 15 residues. CDR1 and CDR2 from the germline V gene are MNHEY and SVGAGI. CDR3 nucleotides: TGTGCCAGCAGTTACACATTCACACGCACAGATACGCAGTATTTT. The encoded protein is CASSYTFTRTDTQYF.

V and J are TRBV7-2 and TRBJ2-1; 9 bases are shared with TRBD2. The CDR3 contains 17 residues. CDR1 and CDR2 from the germline V gene are SGHTA and FQGNSA. Germline trimming cut 4 bases from V and 4 bases from J; bases unmatched to any gene: 11. The CDR3: CASSSLPAGGFYNEQFF. CDR3 nucleotides: TGTGCCAGCAGCTCCCTCCCAGCGGGGGGATTTTACAATGAGCAGTTCTTC. Together with reference TRBV7-2 and TRBJ2-1, the CDR3 gives the full variable domain: GAGVSQSPSNKVTEKGKDVELRCDPISGHTALYWYRQSLGQGLEFLIYFQGNSAPDKSGLPSDRFSAERTGGSVSTLTIQRTQQEDSAVYLCASSSLPAGGFYNEQFFGPGTRLTVL.